One and the same sample provided the 20 T cell receptor beta chains below, sequenced in a study of blood T cells in healthy people across ages (dated by TCRdb to about 2015). Library prep was done by 5' RACE. Sequencing was carried out with an Illumina HiSeq 2500. The second PCR ran for about 7 to 11 cycles and used a J-beta primer mix along with a sample-barcoded 5' primer. TCRdb cleaned the public reads at Q25 with fastp, built clones with MiXCR and kept in-frame beta chains. Rows with one shared CDR3 protein collapse into an entry with the most common genes and DNA. This sample has 750,000 to 950,000 distinct CDR3 sequences in its table, and almost 30% of those were observed once. The leading ten clones occupy roughly 10% of the sample. The same data also contributed to another study, on T cells of mothers and their children.

Sequenced input: blood. The receptors originated from a woman aged 40 to 49 in good health.

The chain recombines TRBV20-1 with TRBJ2-5; 8 nucleotides match TRBD1. The germline CDR1 and CDR2 sequences are DFQATT and SNEGSKA (reference sequence). J gave up 4 bases and V 0 bases, and 7 bases lay outside the gene matches. The CDR3 spans 15 residues. CDR3 DNA: TGCAGTGCTAGAGACCCCAGGGGGCAGGGAGAGACCCAGTACTTC. Its protein product is CSARDPRGQGETQYF.

This clonotype occurred many times. The chain links TRBV4-1 to TRBJ2-4; 8 bases agree with TRBD1. Per the germline V gene, CDR1 is MGHRA and CDR2 is YSYEKL. The V gene end was trimmed by 5 bases and the J gene end by 7 bases; junction bases not matched to a gene: 7. The CDR3 has 14 amino acids. In DNA, the CDR3 is TGCGCCAGCAGCGCGGGGACAGGTGGCAACATTCAGTACTTC. The encoded protein is CASSAGTGGNIQYF.

This clonotype was counted between two and nine times. V and J are TRBV28 and TRBJ1-4, with D tentatively TRBD1 (5 bases). V lost 7 bases, J lost 7 bases, and 7 bases lay in between. Germline assignment: CDR1 MDHEN and CDR2 SYDVKM. The CDR3 runs to 11 residues. DNA for the CDR3: TGTGCCAGCAAGGGGATTGAAAAACTGTTTTTT. Amino acid sequence: CASKGIEKLFF.

This clonotype was observed a handful of times. The V call is TRBV5-1, the J call TRBJ2-3; maybe TRBD1 (5 bases). The V gene lost 0 bases and the J gene lost 5 bases, with 13 bases spanning the gap. The CDR3 spans 15 residues. Per germline, CDR1 SGHRS and CDR2 YFSETQ. CDR3 in DNA: TGCGCCAGCAGCTTGGGTGGGGCAAAGGGAGATACGCAGTATTTT. Protein sequence: CASSLGGAKGDTQYF.

This clonotype occurred a few times. The chain has TRBV29-1 and TRBJ2-4, with D possibly TRBD2 on 6 matching bases. The CDR3 has 13 residues. The germline gives CDR1 SQVTM, CDR2 ANQGSEA. V lost 3 bases and J 8 bases, leaving 14 bases between the germline ends. This CDR3 reads CSVDSGWGDIQYF. The CDR3 nucleotides are TGCAGCGTTGACAGCGGGTGGGGAGACATTCAGTACTTC.

V is TRBV27 and J is TRBJ2-2; TRBD1 matches 9 bases. From germline, CDR1 is MNHEY and CDR2 SMNVEV (reference sequence). The CDR3 contains 16 residues. Trimming removed 7 bases from V and 2 bases from J; junction bases left unmatched: 8. The CDR3 DNA follows: TGTGCCAGCACCGCCACGGGACAGGGTAACACCGGGGAGCTGTTTTTT. It specifies CASTATGQGNTGELFF.

This clonotype came up a few times. This rearrangement joins TRBV27 to TRBJ2-4; a possible D gene is TRBD2 (5 bases). CDR1 and CDR2 (germline): MNHEY, SMNVEV (reference sequence). The germline V and J ends were trimmed by 6 bases and 0 bases, with 12 bases remaining between them. This CDR3 is built from 15 residues. The CDR3 nucleotides read TGTGCCAGCAGCTGGACTTTTCTAGCCAAAAACATTCAGTACTTC. As protein: CASSWTFLAKNIQYF.

The rearrangement links TRBV29-1 to TRBJ1-6; no firm D call. Per the germline V gene, CDR1 is SQVTM and CDR2 is ANQGSEA. This CDR3 region has 13 residues. V gave up 4 bases and J gave up 7 bases, with 11 bases separating them. As DNA, the CDR3 is TGCAGCGTTGGTTGGAGCCAGAATTCACCCCTCCACTTT. Protein: CSVGWSQNSPLHF. The full variable domain, completed using reference TRBV29-1 and TRBJ1-6, is SAVISQKPSRDICQRGTSLTIQCQVDSQVTMMFWYRQQPGQSLTLIATANQGSEATYESGFVIDKFPISRPNLTFSTLTVSNMSPEDSSIYLCSVGWSQNSPLHFGNGTRLTVT.

Only a few counts were recorded for this clonotype. J is TRBJ2-5 and V is TRBV4-2; 8 positions match TRBD1. After removal of 6 bases from V and 6 bases from J, the junction contained 12 bases not matched to a gene. The CDR3 is 15 amino acids. CDR1 and CDR2 from the germline V gene are LGHNA and YNFKEQ. The CDR3 DNA is TGTGCCAGCAGTCCTTCACAGGGGGAGCAACAGACCCAGTACTTC. This encodes CASSPSQGEQQTQYF.

The J gene is TRBJ1-1, the V gene TRBV30; D is perhaps TRBD1 (6 bases). The CDR3 has 13 residues. Per the germline V gene, CDR1 is GTSNPN and CDR2 is SVGIG (reference sequence). V was pared by 4 bases and J by 4 bases, with 13 bases between. The CDR3, as DNA: TGTGCCTGGAATCTGGGGGGCTTCACTGAAGCTTTCTTT. Amino acid sequence: CAWNLGGFTEAFF.

This clonotype was counted ten times or more. The chain has TRBV27 and TRBJ2-5; TRBD2 agrees at 7 bases. The CDR3 has 15 amino acids. V lost 2 bases, J lost 5 bases, and 8 bases stayed unmatched. The germline V gene encodes CDR1 MNHEY and CDR2 SMNVEV (reference sequence). The DNA for the CDR3 is TGTGCCAGCAGTTTAAGTCGGGGGGAGATGGAGACCCAGTACTTC. Translated, it gives CASSLSRGEMETQYF.

This chain uses TRBV6-2 or TRBV6-3 with TRBJ2-1; 8 bases match TRBD1. Per germline, CDR1 MNHEY and CDR2 SVGEGT. The CDR3 totals 15 residues. The V and J ends lost 5 bases and 5 bases, in that order; junction bases with no gene match: 8. As DNA, the CDR3 is TGTGCCAGCAGTCGTTGGGCAGGGGGCAACAATGAGCAGTTCTTC. Encoded protein: CASSRWAGGNNEQFF.

V gene TRBV30 combines with J gene TRBJ1-5; D is ambiguous. Germline CDR1 reads GTSNPN; CDR2 reads SVGIG (reference sequence). This CDR3 is built from 13 residues. V was shortened by 1 base and J by 3 bases, with 7 bases between the two germline ends. The CDR3 is CAWSAGNNQPQHF. CDR3 nucleotides: TGTGCCTGGAGTGCAGGTAACAATCAGCCCCAGCATTTT.

In this sample, this clonotype turned up a few times. The chain recombines TRBV5-1 with TRBJ1-2; D is unclear. CDR3 length: 13 residues. V dropped 6 bases and J dropped 3 bases, with 12 bases sitting between them. CDR1 and CDR2 from the germline V gene are SGHRS and YFSETQ. The CDR3 coding sequence is TGCGCCAGCATCCTCACCCAGTACTATGGCTACACCTTC. Its protein is CASILTQYYGYTF. Using reference TRBV5-1 and TRBJ1-2 for the parts outside the CDR3, the full variable domain is KAGVTQTPRYLIKTRGQQVTLSCSPISGHRSVSWYQQTPGQGLQFLFEYFSETQRNKGNFPGRFSGRQFSNSRSEMNVSTLELGDSALYLCASILTQYYGYTFGSGTRLTVV.

In its sample, this clonotype was seen many times. The chain joins TRBV7-8 to TRBJ1-2; D unresolved. The germline V gene encodes CDR1 SGHVS and CDR2 FQNEAQ. The CDR3 runs 16 residues. The V end lost 5 bases, the J end lost 1 base, and 17 bases lay between the germline ends. This chain's CDR3 is CASSPSNPASNYGYTF. CDR3 sequence (DNA): TGTGCCAGCAGCCCATCCAATCCAGCAAGTAACTATGGCTACACCTTC.

The sample holds a few counts of this clonotype. V and J are TRBV20-1 and TRBJ2-3, with unresolved D. Germline loops: CDR1 DFQATT, CDR2 SNEGSKA (reference sequence). V lost 4 bases and J lost 3, with 5 bases in between. CDR3 length equals 11 residues. The CDR3 sequence: CSAIQTDTQYF. The DNA of the CDR3 is TGCAGTGCTATACAGACAGATACGCAGTATTTT.

About this clonotype: A much larger clone lies a single base off, so this may be a read error. The chain joins TRBV12-3 or TRBV12-4 to TRBJ2-5; TRBD1 agrees at 7 bases. This CDR3 region has 13 residues. Unmatched junction bases numbered 8, after V lost 6 bases and J lost 7 bases. The CDR3 protein is CASRGTVVGTQYF. The CDR3 DNA sequence: TGTGCCAGCAGAGGGACAGTGGTGGGGACCCAGTACTTC.

The chain couples TRBV12-3 or TRBV12-4 to TRBJ1-1, with 7 bases aligning to TRBD1. This CDR3 is built from 12 residues. V lost 5 bases to trimming and J lost 11 bases; unmatched junction nucleotides: 8. In DNA form, the CDR3 reads TGTGCCAGCAGTCAATCCGGGACAGCGGCTTTCTTT. It translates to CASSQSGTAAFF.

V usage is TRBV6-5 and J usage is TRBJ2-4; 8 bases map to TRBD1. The J call may be mistaken, given a closer DNA end match to TRBJ2-7. Germline CDR1 MNHEY, CDR2 SVGAGI. The CDR3 covers 15 residues. In nucleotides, the CDR3 is TGTGCCAGCAGTCGTCGGACAGGGATGAACTACGAGCAGTACTTC. This gives the protein CASSRRTGMNYEQYF.

This clonotype was seen a handful of times. This chain links TRBV5-1 with TRBJ2-5; D not certain. Germline V gene lookup returns CDR1 SGHRS and CDR2 YFSETQ. The CDR3 is 14 amino acids. Trimming took 1 base from V and 2 from J, leaving 9 bases between them. The CDR3 DNA reads as TGCGCCAGCAGCTTGAAACCGCTGCAAGAGACCCAGTACTTC. Protein sequence: CASSLKPLQETQYF. The full variable domain, in which reference TRBV5-1 and TRBJ2-5 provide the parts outside the CDR3, is KAGVTQTPRYLIKTRGQQVTLSCSPISGHRSVSWYQQTPGQGLQFLFEYFSETQRNKGNFPGRFSGRQFSNSRSEMNVSTLELGDSALYLCASSLKPLQETQYFGPGTRLLVL.